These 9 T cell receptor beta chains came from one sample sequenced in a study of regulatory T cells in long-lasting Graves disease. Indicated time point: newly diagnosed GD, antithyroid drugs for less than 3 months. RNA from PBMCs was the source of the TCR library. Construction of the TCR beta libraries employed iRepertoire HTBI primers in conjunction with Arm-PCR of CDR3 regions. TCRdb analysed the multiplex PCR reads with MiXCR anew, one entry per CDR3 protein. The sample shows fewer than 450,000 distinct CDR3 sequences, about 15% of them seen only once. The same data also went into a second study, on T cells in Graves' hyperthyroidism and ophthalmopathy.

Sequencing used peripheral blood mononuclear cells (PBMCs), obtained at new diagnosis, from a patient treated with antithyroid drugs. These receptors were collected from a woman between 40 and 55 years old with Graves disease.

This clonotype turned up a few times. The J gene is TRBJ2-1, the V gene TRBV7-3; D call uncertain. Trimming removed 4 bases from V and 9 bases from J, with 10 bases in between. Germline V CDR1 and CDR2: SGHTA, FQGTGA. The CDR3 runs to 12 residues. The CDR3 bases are TGTGCCAGCAGCTCTGATATTGGTGAGCAGTTCTTC. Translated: CASSSDIGEQFF. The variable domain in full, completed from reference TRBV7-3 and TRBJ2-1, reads GAGVSQTPSNKVTEKGKYVELRCDPISGHTALYWYRQSLGQGPEFLIYFQGTGAADDSGLPNDRFFAVRPEGSVSTLKIQRTERGDSAVYLCASSSDIGEQFFGPGTRLTVL.

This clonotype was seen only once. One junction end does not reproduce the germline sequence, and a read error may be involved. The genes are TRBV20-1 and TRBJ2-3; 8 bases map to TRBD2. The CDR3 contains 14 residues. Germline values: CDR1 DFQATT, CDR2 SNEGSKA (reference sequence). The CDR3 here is CSASGTRGTDMQYF. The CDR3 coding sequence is TGCAGTGCTTCCGGGACTAGAGGCACAGATATGCAGTATTTT.

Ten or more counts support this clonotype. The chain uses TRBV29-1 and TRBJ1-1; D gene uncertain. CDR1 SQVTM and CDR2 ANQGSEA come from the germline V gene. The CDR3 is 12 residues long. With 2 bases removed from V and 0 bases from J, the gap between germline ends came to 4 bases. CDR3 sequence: CSVELLNTEAFF. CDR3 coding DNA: TGCAGCGTTGAATTATTGAACACTGAAGCTTTCTTT.

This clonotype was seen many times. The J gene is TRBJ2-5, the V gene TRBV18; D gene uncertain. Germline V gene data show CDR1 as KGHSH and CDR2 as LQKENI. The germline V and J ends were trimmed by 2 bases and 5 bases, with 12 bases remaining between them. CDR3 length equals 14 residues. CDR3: CASSPVLGRETQYF. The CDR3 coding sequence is TGTGCCAGCTCACCAGTTCTCGGTCGGGAGACCCAGTACTTC.

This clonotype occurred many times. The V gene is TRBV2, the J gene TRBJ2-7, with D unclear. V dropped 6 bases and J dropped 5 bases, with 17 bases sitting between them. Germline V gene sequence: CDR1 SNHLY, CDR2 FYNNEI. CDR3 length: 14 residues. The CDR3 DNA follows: TGTGCCAGCAGGTCCGGGCGGAAGGTCAACGAGCAGTACTTC. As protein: CASRSGRKVNEQYF.

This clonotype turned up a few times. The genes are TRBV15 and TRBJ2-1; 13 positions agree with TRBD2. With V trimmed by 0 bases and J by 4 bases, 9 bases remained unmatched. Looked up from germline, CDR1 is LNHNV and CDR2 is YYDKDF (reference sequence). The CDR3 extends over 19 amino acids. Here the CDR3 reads CATSRELAGGPRSYNEQFF. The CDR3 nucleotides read TGTGCCACCAGCAGAGAACTAGCGGGAGGGCCGCGGTCTTACAATGAGCAGTTCTTC.

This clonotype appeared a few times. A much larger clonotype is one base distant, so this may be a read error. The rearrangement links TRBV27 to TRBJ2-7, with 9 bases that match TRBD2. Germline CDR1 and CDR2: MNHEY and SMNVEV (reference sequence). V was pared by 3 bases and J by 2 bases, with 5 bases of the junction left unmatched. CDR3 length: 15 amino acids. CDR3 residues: CASSFPRLAAYEQYF. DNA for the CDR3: TGTGCCAGCAGTTTTCCGAGACTAGCGGCCTACGAGCAGTACTTC.

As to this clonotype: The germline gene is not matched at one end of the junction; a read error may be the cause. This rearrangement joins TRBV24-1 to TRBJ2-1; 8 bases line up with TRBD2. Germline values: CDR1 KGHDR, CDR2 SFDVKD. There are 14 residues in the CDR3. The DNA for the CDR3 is TGTGCCACCGGTGACTCGGGACTAGGAGATGAGCAGTTCTTC. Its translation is CATGDSGLGDEQFF.

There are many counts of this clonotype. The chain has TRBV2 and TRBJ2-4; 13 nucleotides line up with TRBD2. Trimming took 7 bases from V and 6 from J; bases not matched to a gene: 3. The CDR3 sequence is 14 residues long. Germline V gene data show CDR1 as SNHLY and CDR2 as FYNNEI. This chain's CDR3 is CASKLAGGPNIQYF. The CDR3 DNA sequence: TGTGCCAGCAAACTAGCGGGAGGGCCAAACATTCAGTACTTC.